This is a list of T cell receptor beta chains from one sample in a study of identical twins. TCRdb re-called the 5' RACE reads with MiXCR, one entry per CDR3 protein. Here the sample spans 750,000 to 950,000 distinct CDR3 sequences, 9% to 15% being singletons. The same sample was also studied in work on yellow fever vaccine responses in identical twins.

The specimen sequenced was PBMCs. The receptors were sampled from a woman under 30 in good health. CDR3s include the opening cysteine and the closing phenylalanine or tryptophan. D genes are given only for firm matches. Not all rows give a size; the values are once, few, many and, for expanded clones, a class.

>TRBJ1-4|TRBV2|.|14|few
CASRKWGSDEKLFF
TGTGCCAGCAGGAAATGGGGCAGCGATGAAAAACTGTTTTTT
>TRBJ1-3|TRBV2|.|16|.
CASSEAGFLAGNTIYF
TGTGCCAGCAGTGAAGCCGGGTTCTTGGCTGGAAACACCATATATTTT
>TRBJ2-1|TRBV29-1|TRBD2|14|.
CSVVQREALDEQFF
TGCAGCGTTGTTCAGCGGGAGGCCCTCGATGAGCAGTTCTTC
>TRBJ2-1|TRBV3-1|.|15|many
CASSPIRGSYNEQFF
TGTGCCAGCAGTCCGATTAGGGGCTCCTACAATGAGCAGTTCTTC
>TRBJ1-2|TRBV3-1|.|12|many
CASSQTGYGYTF
TGTGCCAGCAGCCAAACAGGATATGGCTACACCTTC
>TRBJ2-2|TRBV5-1|TRBD1|15|.
CASSNGQDNTGELFF
TGCGCCAGCAGCAACGGACAGGACAACACCGGGGAGCTGTTTTTT
>TRBJ2-1|TRBV2|.|13|many
CASSEVLAGGQFF
TGTGCCAGCAGTGAAGTCCTAGCCGGCGGGCAGTTCTTC
>TRBJ2-1|TRBV14|.|13|.
CASSHSGGREQFF
TGTGCCAGCAGCCATTCTGGGGGGAGAGAGCAGTTCTTC
>TRBJ2-1|TRBV19|.|14|.
CASSMGRGVYEQFF
TGTGCCAGTAGTATGGGCAGGGGTGTTTATGAGCAGTTCTTC
>TRBJ2-6|TRBV6-5|.|17|.
CASSYRVRVAGANVLTF
TGTGCCAGCAGTTACCGGGTCAGGGTTGCTGGGGCCAACGTCCTGACTTTC
>TRBJ1-5|TRBV28|.|15|few
CASSSASGGNQPQHF
TGTGCCAGCAGCTCCGCCTCGGGAGGCAATCAGCCCCAGCATTTT
>TRBJ1-6|TRBV20-1|TRBD1|15|few
CSARDTTGDNSPLHF
TGCAGTGCTAGAGACACGACAGGGGATAATTCACCCCTCCACTTT
>TRBJ2-3|TRBV5-1|.|15|many
CASSLQTGHTDTQYF
TGCGCCAGCAGCTTGCAGACAGGCCACACAGATACGCAGTATTTT
>TRBJ2-3|TRBV29-1|TRBD1|17|few
CSVEFWAGQGSTDTQYF
TGCAGCGTTGAATTTTGGGCTGGACAGGGAAGCACAGATACGCAGTATTTT
>TRBJ2-1|TRBV9|TRBD2|13|.
CASSGTSGREQFF
TGTGCCAGCAGCGGGACTAGCGGGAGAGAGCAGTTCTTC
>TRBJ2-2|TRBV29-1|TRBD1|13|many
CSVLTRGSGELFF
TGCAGCGTACTAACCAGGGGGTCCGGGGAGCTGTTTTTT
>TRBJ1-1|TRBV7-9|.|12|few
CASTLTNTEAFF
TGTGCCAGCACCCTCACGAACACTGAAGCTTTCTTT
>TRBJ1-4|TRBV4-1|TRBD1|16|.
CASSQPRTGSSEKLFF
TGCGCCAGCAGCCAACCCCGGACAGGGAGTTCAGAAAAACTGTTTTTT
>TRBJ1-6|TRBV7-9|.|16|few
CASSLVGRGTNSPLHF
TGTGCCAGCAGCTTAGTGGGCAGGGGAACAAATTCACCCCTCCACTTT
>TRBJ2-2|TRBV12-3/TRBV12-4|TRBD1|16|few
CASSFRQGKGTGELFF
TGTGCCAGCAGTTTTAGACAGGGGAAGGGTACCGGGGAGCTGTTTTTT
>TRBJ2-3|TRBV6-1|TRBD2|14|many
CASSREGLGDTQYF
TGTGCCAGCAGTCGGGAGGGCCTCGGAGATACGCAGTATTTT
>TRBJ1-5|TRBV20-1|.|16|few
CSARDLQGLSNQPQHF
TGCAGTGCTAGGGATTTACAGGGCCTTAGCAATCAGCCCCAGCATTTT
>TRBJ1-1|TRBV6-5|TRBD1|16|.
CASSYGGQRGGTEAFF
TGTGCCAGCAGTTACGGGGGACAGCGAGGGGGCACTGAAGCTTTCTTT
>TRBJ2-7|TRBV9|TRBD2|15|.
CASSPPGGRTYEQYF
TGTGCCAGCAGCCCCCCCGGGGGGAGGACCTACGAGCAGTACTTC
>TRBJ1-2|TRBV29-1|.|13|.
CSVGISQGYGYTF
TGCAGCGTTGGGATCTCCCAGGGCTATGGCTACACCTTC
>TRBJ2-3|TRBV3-1|TRBD2|16|many
CASSQPAGVSTDTQYF
TGTGCCAGCAGCCAACCAGCGGGAGTGTCAACAGATACGCAGTATTTT
>TRBJ2-2|TRBV5-1|.|16|.
CASSLALVRNTGELFF
TGCGCCAGCAGCTTGGCCCTGGTACGGAACACCGGGGAGCTGTTTTTT
>TRBJ2-3|TRBV28|TRBD2|14|many
CASSKAGGTDTQYF
TGTGCCAGCAGTAAAGCGGGAGGCACAGATACGCAGTATTTT
>TRBJ2-3|TRBV7-6|.|16|few
CASSPRPDPSTDTQYF
TGTGCCAGCAGCCCCCGACCGGATCCTAGCACAGATACGCAGTATTTT
>TRBJ2-3|TRBV5-1|TRBD2|16|.
CASSELAGGMGDTQYF
TGCGCCAGCTCTGAACTAGCGGGAGGAATGGGAGATACGCAGTATTTT
>TRBJ2-3|TRBV7-8|TRBD2|17|few
CASSLGGTSTSTDTQYF
TGTGCCAGCAGCTTAGGAGGGACTAGCACTAGCACAGATACGCAGTATTTT
>TRBJ1-5|TRBV3-1|.|15|few
CASSPKASSNQPQHF
TGTGCCAGCAGCCCAAAGGCCAGCAGCAATCAGCCCCAGCATTTT
>TRBJ2-1|TRBV6-5|.|15|few
CASSSDTIPYNEQFF
TGTGCCAGCAGTTCCGATACAATCCCCTACAATGAGCAGTTCTTC
>TRBJ2-7|TRBV20-1|.|13|few
CSARAGSLDEQYF
TGCAGTGCTAGAGCCGGGAGTCTGGACGAGCAGTACTTC
>TRBJ2-3|TRBV6-1|.|15|few
CASSPPLTDADTQYF
TGTGCCAGCAGCCCGCCTCTTACCGACGCAGATACGCAGTATTTT
>TRBJ2-5|TRBV5-1|TRBD1|16|few
CASSLRTGGTQETQYF
TGCGCCAGCAGCTTGAGGACAGGGGGCACCCAAGAGACCCAGTACTTC
>TRBJ2-1|TRBV12-3/TRBV12-4|TRBD2|14|.
CASMTGTTNNEQFF
TGTGCCAGCATGACCGGGACTACAAACAATGAGCAGTTCTTC
>TRBJ2-7|TRBV27|TRBD1|15|.
CASSPSGQVPYEQYF
TGTGCCAGCAGTCCATCGGGACAGGTCCCCTACGAGCAGTACTTC
>TRBJ2-1|TRBV12-3/TRBV12-4|TRBD2|17|many
CASRHDGLAGTYNEQFF
TGTGCCAGCAGACACGATGGACTAGCGGGGACATACAATGAGCAGTTCTTC
>TRBJ2-3|TRBV7-4|TRBD2|19|.
CASSPLERGPLNITDTQYF
TGTGCCAGCAGCCCCCTCGAGCGGGGGCCTCTTAATATCACAGATACGCAGTATTTT